A selection of T cell receptor beta chains follows, all from one sample in a study of cytomegalovirus exposure and HLA in healthy donors. Using immunoSEQ multiplex PCR, the repertoire was profiled, and TCRdb retains in-frame clones only, with some absent. This sample has around 220,000 clones; 60% to 85% occur once, and the top ten carry roughly 16%. Sequencing was done on a sample of PBMCs. These receptor sequences come from a man in his forties in good health and CMV-seronegative. The CDR3 runs from the conserved cysteine through the conserved F or W. The order of the fields is D gene, V gene, J gene, CDR3 protein. A D gene is named only where the DNA matches it firmly.

TRBD1	TRBV6-1	TRBJ2-5	CASRPRGTGFETQYF
.	TRBV5-4	TRBJ2-2	CASSLGRLNTGELFF
TRBD1	TRBV6-5	TRBJ2-7	CASSYRTGYEQYF
.	TRBV2	TRBJ2-4	CASSRRGDIQYF
.	TRBV18	TRBJ2-7	CASSRFSRKYEQYF
TRBD2	TRBV5-1	TRBJ2-3	CASSLDSGGVGDTQYF
.	TRBV18	TRBJ1-4	CASSPEGREHEKLFF
TRBD2	TRBV7-2	TRBJ2-7	CASRPGTRGYEQYF
.	TRBV9	TRBJ1-2	CASSLFPTGPYGYTF
.	TRBV4-3	TRBJ1-2	CASSQDGSGNYGYTF
.	TRBV9	TRBJ1-2	CASSVLSGYGYTF
.	TRBV6-6	TRBJ2-7	CASRSRVRPEQYF
.	TRBV9	TRBJ1-4	CASSVGPGLYEKLFF
TRBD2	TRBV29-1	TRBJ2-7	CSVASGRASYYEQYF
.	TRBV18	TRBJ1-3	CASSPLYQGDSGNTIYF
.	TRBV5-4	TRBJ1-5	CASRGGGDGNQPQHF
.	TRBV5-1	TRBJ1-5	CASSLAPGGNQPQHF
.	TRBV6-4	TRBJ1-4	CASSDPQGGVCNEKLFF
TRBD1	TRBV2	TRBJ2-2	CASSGTGNTGELFF
.	TRBV19	TRBJ1-1	CASMGPEAFF
TRBD1	TRBV6-5	TRBJ1-2	CASSLRTGFYGYTF
TRBD2	TRBV15	TRBJ2-2	CATSPTSGNTGELFF
.	TRBV28	TRBJ1-1	CASTPGGQNTEAFF
.	TRBV7-2	TRBJ2-7	CASSFAGAAEQYF
TRBD1	TRBV27	TRBJ1-1	CASSLSTGGNTEAFF
.	TRBV5-8	TRBJ1-5	CASTSGGRDSNQPQHF
TRBD2	TRBV6-5	TRBJ2-1	CASSSSGAHNEQFF
TRBD2	TRBV11-3	TRBJ2-1	CASSFGLAGDNEQFF
.	TRBV29-1	TRBJ1-1	CSVGAWTEAFF
TRBD2	TRBV6-4	TRBJ2-1	CASSAGGLAGAYNEQFF
TRBD1	TRBV14	TRBJ1-1	CASRPTGSSTEAFF
.	TRBV7-2	TRBJ1-1	CASSSWGDTEAFF
TRBD2	TRBV27	TRBJ2-3	CATGSGGASDTQYF
TRBD1	TRBV5-1	TRBJ2-2	CASSHYNPGTGGNGELFF
.	TRBV6-6	TRBJ2-5	CASNLGSLETQYF
TRBD2	TRBV7-9	TRBJ2-5	CASSLERGAGGETQYF
TRBD2	TRBV2	TRBJ2-5	CASSEGGLGLAGVEETQYF
TRBD2	TRBV7-3	TRBJ2-7	CASSVGTSKINEQYF
.	TRBV27	TRBJ2-1	CASSSTYNEQFF
TRBD1	TRBV2	TRBJ1-1	CASSFEIGTVNTEAFF